The rows below give T cell receptor beta chains drawn from one sample of a study of blood T cell repertoires in COVID-19. The method was immunoSEQ multiplex PCR; TCRdb's version includes in-frame clones alone and lacks a portion of them. This table holds around 230,000 clones, about nine tenths found once. The sequencing sample was made of peripheral blood. The origin of the receptors is a man aged 50 to 59 with COVID-19, enrolled during active disease. The CDR3 runs from the conserved cysteine through the conserved F or W. A D gene is named only where the DNA matches it firmly. Clone size is not always given. Where it is, it says once, few, many or a class for expanded clones.

NA,TRBJ2-3,14,TRBV18,NA,TGTGCCAGCTCACCGTCCAGGGTCCCAGATACGCAGTATTTT,CASSPSRVPDTQYF
NA,TRBJ2-3,16,TRBV6-1,TRBD1,TGTGCCAGCAGTGAAGCGAGAGGACAGGGGTTGTATACGCAGTATTTT,CASSEARGQGLYTQYF
NA,TRBJ2-5,13,TRBV12-3/TRBV12-4,NA,TGTGCCAGCAGTTTGTGGCAGGAAGAGACCCAGTACTTC,CASSLWQEETQYF
NA,TRBJ1-1,14,TRBV5-1,NA,TGCGCCAGCAGCTTGGACACACTGAACACTGAAGCTTTCTTT,CASSLDTLNTEAFF
NA,TRBJ2-2,16,TRBV19,TRBD1,TGTGCCAGTAGTAGCCGGGACAGCTTAAACACCGGGGAGCTGTTTTTT,CASSSRDSLNTGELFF
NA,TRBJ2-5,16,TRBV3-1/TRBV3-2,NA,TGTGCCAGCAGCCGAACTCTGGGTACGGGACAAGAGACCCAGTACTTC,CASSRTLGTGQETQYF
NA,TRBJ1-2,16,TRBV5-8,TRBD1,TGTGCCATCCCCTTTAGGCAGGGGGCAGCTAACTATGGCTACACCTTC,CAIPFRQGAANYGYTF
NA,TRBJ1-2,13,TRBV12-3/TRBV12-4,TRBD1,TGTGCCAGCAGTAGCTACAGGGGACGGGGCTACACCTTC,CASSSYRGRGYTF
once,TRBJ2-3,16,TRBV2,NA,TGTGCCAGCAGTGAAGAACGCTGGACTCACACAGATACGCAGTATTTT,CASSEERWTHTDTQYF
NA,TRBJ2-2,15,TRBV7-2,NA,TGTGCCAGCAGCTCCAGGGGCGAAAGCACCGGGGAGCTGTTTTTT,CASSSRGESTGELFF
once,TRBJ2-1,16,TRBV6-5,TRBD1,TGTGCCAGCAGTTACTCGTTTTTTCAGGGGGTCAATGAGCAGTTCTTC,CASSYSFFQGVNEQFF
NA,TRBJ1-1,15,TRBV28,NA,TGTGCCAGCAGTTTTCGGCAGGGCCTCTTCACTGAAGCTTTCTTT,CASSFRQGLFTEAFF
NA,TRBJ1-1,13,TRBV27,TRBD1,TGTGCCAGCAGTTTAGGGCAGGGGGAGAGGGCTTTCTTT,CASSLGQGERAFF
NA,TRBJ2-2,16,TRBV24-1,TRBD1,TGTGCCACCAGTGATATCCGGGACAGGGGGCGCGGGGAGCTGTTTTTT,CATSDIRDRGRGELFF
NA,TRBJ2-1,15,TRBV7-9,TRBD2,TGTGCCAGCAACAAGGGGTTAGCGGGAGAAGATGAGCAGTTCTTC,CASNKGLAGEDEQFF
NA,TRBJ2-2,13,TRBV7-3,NA,TGTGCCAGCAGCCTATCGAACACCGGGGAGCTGTTTTTT,CASSLSNTGELFF
NA,TRBJ2-7,15,TRBV29-1,TRBD1,TGCAGCGTTGAAGATCCGGCAGGGGGTCCCTACGAGCAGTACTTC,CSVEDPAGGPYEQYF
few,TRBJ1-5,14,TRBV23-1,TRBD1,TGCGCCAGCAGTCTGACAGGGCCCAATCAGCCCCAGCATTTT,CASSLTGPNQPQHF
NA,TRBJ1-3,17,TRBV6-4,TRBD1,TGTGCCAGCAGGACGGACAGGGGGCGACCCTCTGGAAACACCATATATTTT,CASRTDRGRPSGNTIYF
NA,TRBJ2-2,17,TRBV5-4,TRBD2,TGTGCCAGCAGCTTCATAGCGGGGACCTTTCTCACCGGGGAGCTGTTTTTT,CASSFIAGTFLTGELFF
NA,TRBJ1-2,14,TRBV2,NA,TGTGCCAGCAGGACCGGGATTGTTGGCTATGGCTACACCTTC,CASRTGIVGYGYTF
few,TRBJ2-5,15,TRBV27,NA,TGTGCCAGCAGTCTCCGCCGCGGAGCTCAAGAGACCCAGTACTTC,CASSLRRGAQETQYF
NA,TRBJ1-3,13,TRBV5-5,NA,TGTGCCAGCAGCTTTAACTCTGGAAACACCATATATTTT,CASSFNSGNTIYF
NA,TRBJ2-1,18,TRBV2,TRBD2,TGTGCCAGCAGGCGCAGCGGGACTAGCGGGAGCTCCTACAATGAGCAGTTCTTC,CASRRSGTSGSSYNEQFF
NA,TRBJ2-1,15,TRBV7-8,TRBD1,TGTGCCAGCAGCGGACAGGGGGGCTCCTACAATGAGCAGTTCTTC,CASSGQGGSYNEQFF
NA,TRBJ1-5,14,TRBV30,NA,TGTGCCTGGAGTAGGGGGAATGACAATCAGCCCCAGCATTTT,CAWSRGNDNQPQHF
few,TRBJ2-7,16,TRBV14,NA,TGTGCCAGCAGCCAGGAACCGGGACTTCCAACCTACGAGCAGTACTTC,CASSQEPGLPTYEQYF
NA,TRBJ1-1,12,TRBV19,NA,TGTGCCAGTAAGGGGCAGGGTGTAGGAGCTTTCTTT,CASKGQGVGAFF
few,TRBJ1-6,16,TRBV4-3,TRBD1,TGCGCCAGCAGCTCCTCCCCGGACAGGGACCTATCACCCCTCCACTTT,CASSSSPDRDLSPLHF
NA,TRBJ2-1,12,TRBV6-5,TRBD2,TGTGCCAGCAGCTTCTCTAGCGGGGGGCAGTTCTTC,CASSFSSGGQFF
NA,TRBJ1-1,16,TRBV28,NA,TGTGCCAGCAGTTTATATGGGGGCAGCCCCCAGCCGGACGCTTTCTTT,CASSLYGGSPQPDAFF
NA,TRBJ2-1,18,TRBV7-6,TRBD2,TGTGCCAGCAGCTTAGTCCCCACTAGCGGGAGGGCTGTCCATGAGCAGTTCTTC,CASSLVPTSGRAVHEQFF
NA,TRBJ2-7,15,TRBV20-1,TRBD2,TGCAGTGCTAGTGGGGGGCTAGCGGGAGGGTATGAGCAGTACTTC,CSASGGLAGGYEQYF
NA,TRBJ2-7,13,TRBV6-5,TRBD1,TGTGCCAGCGGGACCGGGACAGGCTACGAGCAGTACTTC,CASGTGTGYEQYF
NA,TRBJ2-2,13,TRBV7-8,NA,TGTGCCAGCAGACAGGGGAACACCGGGGAGCTGTTTTTT,CASRQGNTGELFF
NA,TRBJ1-3,14,TRBV4-3,NA,TGCGCCAGCAGCCAAGGCCAGGATGGAAACACCATATATTTT,CASSQGQDGNTIYF
NA,TRBJ1-1,13,TRBV27,TRBD1,TGTGCCAGCAGCGGAAATAACAGGGGGTATGCTTTCTTT,CASSGNNRGYAFF
NA,TRBJ2-7,15,TRBV12-2,NA,TGTGCAAGTCGCTCCGGGACTAGCGGGCTCTACGAGCAGTACTTC,CASRSGTSGLYEQYF
NA,TRBJ2-1,14,TRBV2,TRBD2,TGTGCCAGCAGTGACGGGGCTAGCGGGGGTGAGCAGTTCTTC,CASSDGASGGEQFF